The 30 T cell receptor beta chains given below trace back to one sample, sequenced in a study of blood T cell repertoires in COVID-19. Sequencing used immunoSEQ multiplex PCR; TCRdb keeps in-frame clones, though not all of them. The sample has under 300,000 clones; around 91% are singletons. The sample comprised peripheral blood. These TCRs come from a woman aged 60-70 years with COVID-19, enrolled during active disease.

The gene calls are TRBV6-2 or TRBV6-3 and TRBJ1-2; D is unresolved. Trimming removed 2 bases from V and 8 bases from J, with 12 bases in between. This CDR3 region has 13 residues. Germline V gene data show CDR1 as MNHEY and CDR2 as SVGEGT. CDR3 bases: TGTGCCAGCAGTTACGCGGCACGTAGCGGCTACACCTTC. As protein: CASSYAARSGYTF.

The chain combines TRBV7-8 with TRBJ2-7, with 7 nucleotides matching TRBD1. Unmatched junction bases numbered 7, after V lost 5 bases and J lost 3 bases. The CDR3 runs to 14 residues. Germline CDR1 and CDR2: SGHVS and FQNEAQ. This CDR3 is CASSTDRVVYEQYF. As DNA, the CDR3 is TGTGCCAGCAGCACAGACAGGGTAGTCTACGAGCAGTACTTC.

Turning to this clone: A read error may account for a junction end that differs from germline. This specimen includes other DNA sequences encoding the same CDR3. The chain joins TRBV6-2 or TRBV6-3 to TRBJ2-2; TRBD2 is a possible D gene (5 bases). This CDR3 region has 15 residues. CDR1 and CDR2 (germline): MNHEY, SVGEGT. The CDR3 DNA is TGTGCCAGCAGTCCGCTAGATCTATGGACCGGGGAGTTGTTTTTT. Amino acids: CASSPLDLWTGELFF.

The chain links TRBV27 to TRBJ2-1; 7 bases line up with TRBD1. CDR3 length: 12 residues. The junction had 3 bases not matched to a gene; V was cut back by 6 bases and J by 7 bases. Germline V gives CDR1 MNHEY, CDR2 SMNVEV (reference sequence). In nucleotides, the CDR3 is TGTGCCAGCAGGAAACAGGGGAATGAGCAGTTCTTC. Amino acid sequence: CASRKQGNEQFF.

V is TRBV6-1 and J is TRBJ1-1; D might be TRBD1 (5 bases). This CDR3 comprises 15 residues. V dropped 0 bases and J dropped 6 bases, with 14 bases sitting between them. Germline lookup yields CDR1 MNHNS and CDR2 SASEGT. As DNA, the CDR3 is TGTGCCAGCAGTGAAGCGTCGGTCAGGGCCCCTGAAGCTTTCTTT. Translating gives CASSEASVRAPEAFF.

With regard to this clone: Other DNA sequences within the sample encode an identical CDR3. The rearrangement links TRBV7-9 to TRBJ2-5; 7 positions match TRBD2. Germline CDR1 reads SEHNR; CDR2 reads FQNEAQ (reference sequence). The CDR3 consists of 16 residues. V lost 5 bases, J lost 0 bases, and 9 bases stayed unmatched. Here the CDR3 DNA reads TGTGCCAGCAGCAGACGTGGGGGGGACTACCAAGAGACCCAGTACTTC. Translation: CASSRRGGDYQETQYF.

This rearrangement joins TRBV6-2 or TRBV6-3 to TRBJ2-4, with TRBD1 matching 10 bases. Trimming cost V 6 bases and J 0 bases; bases outside gene matches: 11. Germline loops: CDR1 MNHEY, CDR2 SVGEGT. The CDR3 extends over 18 amino acids. The CDR3 nucleotides are TGTGCCAGCAGCAAAGACAGGGGGCGCCCTCTAGCCAAAAACATTCAGTACTTC. Translated: CASSKDRGRPLAKNIQYF.

The chain employs TRBV2 and TRBJ2-1, with TRBD2 matching 9 bases. This CDR3 has 15 amino acids. The V gene end was trimmed by 4 bases and the J gene end by 0 bases; junction bases not matched to a gene: 1. Per germline, CDR1 SNHLY and CDR2 FYNNEI. CDR3 nucleotide sequence: TGTGCCAGCAGTGCTAGCGGGGCCTCCTACAATGAGCAGTTCTTC. This sequence encodes CASSASGASYNEQFF.

This chain uses TRBV18 with TRBJ2-5; TRBD2 agrees at 9 bases. The germline V gene encodes CDR1 KGHSH and CDR2 LQKENI. This CDR3 has 16 amino acids. V shed 6 bases and J 4 bases; nucleotides not matched to a gene: 12. CDR3 coding DNA: TGTGCCAGCTCTCTATCGACTAGCGGCCCCTCAGAGACCCAGTACTTC. Residues: CASSLSTSGPSETQYF.

The rearrangement joins TRBV7-9 to TRBJ2-7; 7 bases are a match to TRBD1. This CDR3 has 15 amino acids. Germline assignment: CDR1 SEHNR and CDR2 FQNEAQ (reference sequence). Unmatched junction bases numbered 12, after V lost 5 bases and J lost 5 bases. CDR3 DNA: TGTGCCAGCAGCCAAATTAGTTACAGGGGCAACGAGCAGTACTTC. As protein: CASSQISYRGNEQYF.

CDR3 protein: CASSSTGRTEAFF. The CDR3 coding sequence is TGTGCCAGCAGTTCTACAGGGAGAACTGAAGCTTTCTTT. The chain joins TRBV12-3 or TRBV12-4 to TRBJ1-1, with D perhaps matching TRBD1 (6 bases). Trimming took off 4 bases at V and 5 bases at J, with 11 bases between the two ends. This CDR3 contains 13 residues.

V usage is TRBV25-1 and J usage is TRBJ1-6; 7 nucleotides agree with TRBD1. The CDR3 consists of 16 residues. Germline assignment: CDR1 MGHDK and CDR2 SYGVNS. V trimming: 4 bases; J trimming: 0 bases; junction bases outside the gene matches: 3. The DNA of the CDR3 is TGTGCCAGCAGTGGGGGGACAGACTCCTATAATTCACCCCTCCACTTT. Encoded protein: CASSGGTDSYNSPLHF.

This chain uses TRBV6-4 with TRBJ2-1; 7 positions match TRBD1. Germline trimming cut 4 bases from V and 4 bases from J; bases unmatched to any gene: 7. The germline gives CDR1 MRHNA, CDR2 SNTAGT. There are 15 residues in the CDR3. CDR3 region: CASSASDRIYNEQFF. The CDR3 DNA reads as TGTGCCAGCAGTGCGTCGGACAGGATATACAATGAGCAGTTCTTC.

The chain combines TRBV5-4 with TRBJ1-2; 7 bases are shared with TRBD1. With 0 bases clipped from V and 6 bases from J, the junction kept 5 bases outside the gene matches. The CDR3 extends over 14 amino acids. CDR1 is SGHNT and CDR2 is YYREEE in the germline V gene (reference sequence). CDR3 DNA: TGTGCCAGCAGCTTGGTCCGGGACAGAAATGGCTACACCTTC. It yields the protein CASSLVRDRNGYTF.

V is TRBV6-4 and J is TRBJ1-1, with D tentatively TRBD1 (6 bases). Germline CDR1 reads MRHNA; CDR2 reads SNTAGT. Between the trimmed V and J ends, which lost 0 bases and 7 bases, there was a span of 12 bases. The CDR3 sequence is 14 residues long. The DNA for the CDR3 is TGTGCCAGCAGTGACTCACGGCGAGGGGGTGAAGCTTTCTTT. Translating gives CASSDSRRGGEAFF.

This clone was counted a few times. This chain uses TRBV6-5 with TRBJ1-2, with 11 bases aligning to TRBD1. The trim removed 0 bases at V and 8 bases at J, leaving 2 bases unmatched. Germline CDR1 is MNHEY and CDR2 is SVGAGI. CDR3 length: 14 residues. In nucleotides, the CDR3 is TGTGCCAGCAGTTACTCCCGGACAGGGGGCGGCTACACCTTC. Its protein product is CASSYSRTGGGYTF.

The J gene is TRBJ1-6, the V gene TRBV7-9; 7 positions agree with TRBD1. Germline lookup yields CDR1 SEHNR and CDR2 FQNEAQ (reference sequence). CDR3 length: 16 amino acids. V lost 5 bases, J lost 4 bases, and 8 bases stayed unmatched. The CDR3 DNA reads TGTGCCAGCAGCCCGCCGGGACAGACATATAATTCACCCCTCCACTTT. This sequence encodes CASSPPGQTYNSPLHF.

The chain employs TRBV5-1 and TRBJ1-2; 8 bases fit TRBD1. The CDR3 extends over 14 amino acids. Germline V gives CDR1 SGHRS, CDR2 YFSETQ. V was pared by 2 bases and J by 8 bases, with 8 bases of the junction left unmatched. CDR3 sequence (DNA): TGCGCCAGCAGCTTACTCCAGGGGGCGCGGGGCTACACCTTC. Translated: CASSLLQGARGYTF.

The chain joins TRBV6-4 to TRBJ1-1, with D possibly being TRBD1 (6 bases). CDR1 is MRHNA and CDR2 is SNTAGT in the germline V gene. There are 13 residues in the CDR3. The V gene lost 6 bases and the J gene lost 0 bases, with 8 bases spanning the gap. The CDR3 DNA sequence: TGTGCCAGCAGCAGGGGTATGAACACTGAAGCTTTCTTT. It yields the protein CASSRGMNTEAFF.

The chain is built from TRBV9 and TRBJ1-3, with D uncertain. Germline-derived CDR1 and CDR2 are SGDLS and YYNGEE. V lost 3 bases to trimming and J lost 3 bases, with 10 bases between them. CDR3 size: 14 residues. Written as DNA, the CDR3 is TGTGCCAGCAGCGAAGAGTCCTATGGAAACACCATATATTTT. Protein sequence: CASSEESYGNTIYF.

The chain couples TRBV7-2 to TRBJ2-7; D remains ambiguous. The germline V gene has CDR1 SGHTA and CDR2 FQGNSA. This CDR3 comprises 12 residues. V shed 2 bases and J shed 4 bases, with 6 bases lying between them. CDR3 bases: TGTGCCAGCAGCTTATTTCAGTACGAGCAGTACTTC. This gives the protein CASSLFQYEQYF.

The chain has TRBV12-3 or TRBV12-4 and TRBJ1-1; D call uncertain. This CDR3 spans 13 amino acids. Trimming removed 3 bases from V and 4 bases from J, with 9 bases in between. The CDR3 spells CASSFPGVTEAFF. The CDR3 nucleotides are TGTGCCAGCAGTTTCCCCGGGGTCACTGAAGCTTTCTTT.

This chain uses TRBV4-2 with TRBJ1-2, with D tentatively TRBD1 (6 bases). Germline assignment: CDR1 LGHNA and CDR2 YNFKEQ. This CDR3 region has 16 residues. The V end lost 0 bases, the J end lost 2 bases, and 13 bases lay between the germline ends. CDR3 sequence reads: CASSQERGSTNYGYTF. The CDR3 DNA sequence: TGTGCCAGCAGCCAAGAGAGGGGGTCAACCAACTATGGCTACACCTTC.

This chain links TRBV7-3 with TRBJ2-7, with D maybe TRBD1 (6 bases). V was pared by 2 bases and J by 3 bases, with 11 bases between. The CDR3 covers 14 residues. The germline V gene has CDR1 SGHTA and CDR2 FQGTGA. In DNA form, the CDR3 reads TGTGCCAGCAGCTTATCTCCGACAGGCTACGAGCAGTACTTC. Encoded protein: CASSLSPTGYEQYF.

The CDR3 DNA reads TGTGCCAGCAGCCCCGGAGGAGGGGAGGGCTATGGCTACACCTTC. It translates to CASSPGGGEGYGYTF. This chain uses TRBV3-1 (or the pseudogene TRBV3-2) with TRBJ1-2; D is possibly TRBD1 (5 bases). The ends were cut back, 4 bases at V and 4 bases at J, with 16 bases in the middle. CDR3 length: 15 residues. The germline gives CDR1 LGHDT, CDR2 YNNKEL (reference sequence).

This sequence joins TRBV12-3 or TRBV12-4 and TRBJ2-2; no clear D gene. This CDR3 is built from 12 residues. Trimming shortened V by 4 bases and J by 8 bases, and 8 bases separated the two germline ends. The CDR3 protein is CASSSTRGELFF. The CDR3 DNA reads TGTGCCAGCAGTTCCACCAGGGGGGAGCTGTTTTTT.

The chain has TRBV7-9 and TRBJ1-2; 7 nucleotides line up with TRBD1. Germline CDR1 reads SEHNR; CDR2 reads FQNEAQ (reference sequence). Unmatched junction bases numbered 10, after V lost 5 bases and J lost 4 bases. CDR3 size: 15 residues. CDR3 DNA: TGTGCCAGCAGCCACAACAGGGGTGTTATCTATGGCTACACCTTC. This gives the protein CASSHNRGVIYGYTF.

The V and J genes are TRBV10-3 and TRBJ1-4; 7 bases fit TRBD1. V dropped 0 bases and J dropped 8; count of bases not matched to a gene: 9. Per the germline V gene, CDR1 is ENHRY and CDR2 is SYGVKD. The CDR3 runs to 16 residues. CDR3 nucleotides: TGTGCCATCAGTGAGTCCGTTTCCCGGGACAGAGAAAAACTGTTTTTT. Residues: CAISESVSRDREKLFF.

This rearrangement joins TRBV6-6 to TRBJ1-1, with 8 bases matching TRBD1. The length of the CDR3 is 15 residues. Germline V gene data show CDR1 as MNHNY and CDR2 as SVGAGI (reference sequence). The junction had 10 bases not matched to a gene; V was cut back by 9 bases and J by 1 base. The CDR3 DNA reads as TGTGCCAGTATTCTCGGACAGGGCTGGAACACTGAAGCTTTCTTT. Translation: CASILGQGWNTEAFF.

Written as DNA, the CDR3 is TGCGCCAGCAGCTTGGACAGGGGGCAAACCGGGGAGCTGTTTTTT. This codes for CASSLDRGQTGELFF. The chain uses TRBV5-1 and TRBJ2-2; 9 bases line up with TRBD1. The germline CDR1 and CDR2 sequences are SGHRS and YFSETQ. The CDR3 spans 15 residues. After removal of 0 bases from V and 5 bases from J, the junction contained 2 bases not matched to a gene.